This T cell receptor (beta chain) was observed in a study of cytomegalovirus exposure and HLA in healthy donors. Study-level background: Caucasian-associated ancestry cluster membership applied to approximately 84% of around 400 genotyped donors.

About this clone itself: Its cognate antigen is unknown.

Study findings and constraints: The classifier was said to identify cytomegalovirus status with high specificity and sensitivity. Association with HLA alleles at 0.05 false discovery rate was found for around 15,000 TCR beta sequences in a later analysis. Presence/absence analyses rested on an assumption that sequencing depth was roughly uniform across donors.

Primers: 60 Vbeta forward and 13 Jbeta reverse. This table comes from immunoSEQ multiplex PCR, and its TCRdb copy is limited to in-frame clones, with some not included. The sample contains 100,000 to 150,000 clones, roughly 74% of which appear only once. CDR1 is SQVTM, CDR2 ANQGSEA, per germline. The CDR3 covers 12 residues. V lost 6 bases, J lost 7 bases, and 16 bases lay in between. This clonotype originated in a woman aged 50 to 60 in good health and CMV-seropositive. Material for sequencing was PBMCs. The J gene is TRBJ2-7, the V gene TRBV29-1; D is possibly TRBD2 (5 bases). The CDR3 DNA sequence: TGCAGCGTCACTGACACAAGAGGGGAGCAGTACTTC. Translating it yields CSVTDTRGEQYF.